The clone carrying this T cell receptor beta chain was seen only once. The method was immunoSEQ multiplex PCR; TCRdb's version includes in-frame clones alone and lacks a portion of them. This table has approximately 190,000 clones, about four fifths appearing once. The data stem from a study of blood T cell repertoires in COVID-19. At the level of the study: Whether acute or convalescent, the COVID-19 samples came from the United States, Italy and Spain.

The V gene end was trimmed by 5 bases and the J gene end by 2 bases; junction bases not matched to a gene: 6. The germline CDR1 and CDR2 sequences are SEHNR and FQNEAQ (reference sequence). CDR3 length: 15 amino acids. The V call is TRBV7-9, the J call TRBJ1-1; 9 positions agree with TRBD1. This TCR derives from a man aged 55 to 70 with acute or convalescent COVID-19. Sequencing was performed on peripheral blood. CDR3 amino acids: CASSTRDRANTEAFF. The CDR3 DNA reads TGTGCCAGCAGCACCCGGGACAGGGCTAACACTGAAGCTTTCTTT.